The rows below give T cell receptor beta chains drawn from one sample of a study of CD8+ T cells in alopecia areata. Repertoires were generated with immunoSEQ multiplex PCR, while TCRdb's copy carries only in-frame clones and drops some. The sample carries 7,000 or so clones, about two thirds recorded once. This specimen was skin, taken at week 0. Every receptor here comes from a human donor with alopecia areata. CDR3s include the opening cysteine and the closing phenylalanine or tryptophan. Each record gives: CDR3 DNA, CDR3 protein, clone size, D gene, V gene, J gene. A D gene is named only where the DNA matches it firmly. Clone size is stated in some rows and not others, as once, few, many or a class when expanded.

DNA: TGTGCCAGCAGTCTGGACAGGGACTTCACTTACACCGGGATCCCTCAGACGGATACGCAGTATTTT
CDR3: CASSLDRDFTYTGIPQTDTQYF
size: -
D: TRBD1
V: TRBV28
J: TRBJ2-3

DNA: TGTGCCAGCAGCGTATTCAGGGGGCTAGCGCAAGAGACCCAGTACTTC
CDR3: CASSVFRGLAQETQYF
size: -
D: TRBD1
V: TRBV9
J: TRBJ2-5

DNA: TGTGCCAGCAGCCTGGAGCTAGGGGCTCGTACGCGCGAGTACAATGAGCAGTTCTTC
CDR3: CASSLELGARTREYNEQFF
size: -
D: -
V: TRBV7-9
J: TRBJ2-1

DNA: TGTGCCAGCAGCCGGGACAGGATTAACACTGAAGCTTTCTTT
CDR3: CASSRDRINTEAFF
size: few
D: TRBD1
V: TRBV27
J: TRBJ1-1

DNA: TGCGCCAGCAGCTTACTAGCGGGAGAAGATACGCAGTATTTT
CDR3: CASSLLAGEDTQYF
size: -
D: TRBD2
V: TRBV5-1
J: TRBJ2-3

DNA: TGTGCCAGCAGTCCTCGGGACAGGGTTTCCGACGAGCAGTACTTC
CDR3: CASSPRDRVSDEQYF
size: -
D: TRBD1
V: TRBV28
J: TRBJ2-7

DNA: TGCGCCAGCAGCCAAGATTTGGGCCTCTCAGGGGGCTATGGCTACACCTTC
CDR3: CASSQDLGLSGGYGYTF
size: -
D: TRBD1
V: TRBV4-3
J: TRBJ1-2

DNA: TGTGCCAGCAGCTTCATGGGCCGTGAAAAACTGTTTTTT
CDR3: CASSFMGREKLFF
size: once
D: -
V: TRBV7-2
J: TRBJ1-4

DNA: TGTGCCAGCAGCGTAGGGAGGACAGGGATGAGCGGCTACGAGCAGTACTTC
CDR3: CASSVGRTGMSGYEQYF
size: -
D: TRBD1
V: TRBV9
J: TRBJ2-7

DNA: TGTGCCAGCAGCGTAGACCTGGGACTAGCGAATCACGAGCAGTACTTC
CDR3: CASSVDLGLANHEQYF
size: -
D: TRBD2
V: TRBV9
J: TRBJ2-7

DNA: TGTGCCAGCAGCTCTAGGGAGTCGTACGTACACAATGAGCAGTTCTTC
CDR3: CASSSRESYVHNEQFF
size: few
D: -
V: TRBV7-1
J: TRBJ2-1

DNA: TGTGCCAGCAGCGATCTCGGGGCAGGGACGAGCAATCAGCCCCAGCATTTT
CDR3: CASSDLGAGTSNQPQHF
size: -
D: -
V: TRBV4-2
J: TRBJ1-5

DNA: TGTGCCAGCAGTAGTTTAGCCAAAAACATTCAGTACTTC
CDR3: CASSSLAKNIQYF
size: few
D: -
V: TRBV27
J: TRBJ2-4

DNA: TGTGCCAGCAGTTCTCCGGGACATAGGGAGACCCAGTACTTC
CDR3: CASSSPGHRETQYF
size: -
D: -
V: TRBV6-1
J: TRBJ2-5

DNA: TGTGCCAGCAGCTCCTCGACTGGCTCCTACGAGCAGTACTTC
CDR3: CASSSSTGSYEQYF
size: -
D: -
V: TRBV11-2
J: TRBJ2-7

DNA: TGTGCCAGCACCAGCTCATACAACACAGATACGCAGTATTTT
CDR3: CASTSSYNTDTQYF
size: once
D: -
V: TRBV7-6
J: TRBJ2-3

DNA: TGTGCCAGCAGCGTTTGGACAAGATTATATGGCTACACCTTC
CDR3: CASSVWTRLYGYTF
size: few
D: -
V: TRBV5-6
J: TRBJ1-2

DNA: TGTGCCATCAGTGAGATAGCGGGAGTGCGGGAGACCCAGTACTTC
CDR3: CAISEIAGVRETQYF
size: large
D: TRBD2
V: TRBV10-3
J: TRBJ2-5